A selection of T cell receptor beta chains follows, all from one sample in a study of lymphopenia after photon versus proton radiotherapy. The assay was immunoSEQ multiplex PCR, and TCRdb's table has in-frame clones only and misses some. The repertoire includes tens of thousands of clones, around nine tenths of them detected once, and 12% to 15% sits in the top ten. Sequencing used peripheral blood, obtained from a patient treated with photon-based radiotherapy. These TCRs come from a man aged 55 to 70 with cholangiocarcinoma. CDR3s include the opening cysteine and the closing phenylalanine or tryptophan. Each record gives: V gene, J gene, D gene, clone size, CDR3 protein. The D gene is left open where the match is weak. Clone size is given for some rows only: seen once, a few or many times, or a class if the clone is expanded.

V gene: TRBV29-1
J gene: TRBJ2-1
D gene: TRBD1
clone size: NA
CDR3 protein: CSVEVRDKTGAPLGYNEQFF

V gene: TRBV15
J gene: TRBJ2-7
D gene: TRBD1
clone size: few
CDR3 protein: CATSPAGTGSYEQYF

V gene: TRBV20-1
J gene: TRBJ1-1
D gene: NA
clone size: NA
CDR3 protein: CSARDGFREAF

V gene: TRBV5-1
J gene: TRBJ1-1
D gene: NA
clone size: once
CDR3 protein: CASSSTASNTEAFF

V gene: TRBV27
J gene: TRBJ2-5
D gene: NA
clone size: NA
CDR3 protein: CASSLGSGPIGETQYF

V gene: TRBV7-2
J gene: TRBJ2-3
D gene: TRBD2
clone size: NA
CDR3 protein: CASSFLADTDTQYF

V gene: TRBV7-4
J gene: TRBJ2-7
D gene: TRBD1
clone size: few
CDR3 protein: CASSLDRGEYF

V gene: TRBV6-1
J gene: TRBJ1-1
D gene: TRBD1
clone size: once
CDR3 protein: CASSEIGQGFTEAFF

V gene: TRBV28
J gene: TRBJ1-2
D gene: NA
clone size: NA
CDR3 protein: CASRPEINPLIYGYTF

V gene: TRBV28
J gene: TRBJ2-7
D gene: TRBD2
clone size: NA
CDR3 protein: CASKTSGSSYEQYF

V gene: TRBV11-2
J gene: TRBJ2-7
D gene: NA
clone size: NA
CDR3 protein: CASSDYEQYF

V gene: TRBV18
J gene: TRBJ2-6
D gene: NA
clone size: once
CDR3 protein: CASSPLTGPGANVLTF

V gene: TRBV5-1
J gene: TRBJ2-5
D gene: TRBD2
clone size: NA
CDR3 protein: CASSTSGGEETQYF

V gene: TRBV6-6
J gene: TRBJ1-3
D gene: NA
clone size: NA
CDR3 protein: CASSYPSSGNTIYF

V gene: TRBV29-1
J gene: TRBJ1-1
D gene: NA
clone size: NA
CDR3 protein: CSGDSTVNTEAFF

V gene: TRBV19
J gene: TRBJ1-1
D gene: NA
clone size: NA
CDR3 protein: CASSKSGTPTEAFF

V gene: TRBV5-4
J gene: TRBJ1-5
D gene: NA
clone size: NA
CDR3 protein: CASSYDMSSPQHF

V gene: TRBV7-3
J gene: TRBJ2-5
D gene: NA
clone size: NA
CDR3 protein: CASSLTGVGQETQYF

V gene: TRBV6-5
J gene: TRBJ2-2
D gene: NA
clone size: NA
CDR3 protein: CASSTSTGELFF

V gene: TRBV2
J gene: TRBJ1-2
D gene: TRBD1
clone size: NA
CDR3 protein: CASSKDRDYGYTF

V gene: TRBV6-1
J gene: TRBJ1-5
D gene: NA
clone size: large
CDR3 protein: CAGGEQVNQPQHF

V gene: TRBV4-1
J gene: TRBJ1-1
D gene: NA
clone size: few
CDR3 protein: CASSRQDYLNTEAFF

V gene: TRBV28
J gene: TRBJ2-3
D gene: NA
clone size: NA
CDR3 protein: CASSLRYSLGVTDTQYF

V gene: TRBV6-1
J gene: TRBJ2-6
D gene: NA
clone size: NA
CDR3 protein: CASSEGPGGANVLTF

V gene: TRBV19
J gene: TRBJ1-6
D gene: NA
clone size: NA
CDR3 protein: CASSMLLDGNSPLHF

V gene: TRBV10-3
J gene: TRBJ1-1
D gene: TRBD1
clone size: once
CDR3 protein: CAISRQGYNTEAFF

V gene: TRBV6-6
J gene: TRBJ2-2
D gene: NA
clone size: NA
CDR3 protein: CASSPVYEETGELFF

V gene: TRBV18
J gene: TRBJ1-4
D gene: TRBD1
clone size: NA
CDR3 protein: CASSSDRGLEKLFF

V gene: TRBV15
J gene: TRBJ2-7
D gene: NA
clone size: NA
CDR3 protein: CATSREGLSSYEQYF

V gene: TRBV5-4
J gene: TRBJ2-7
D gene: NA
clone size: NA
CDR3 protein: CASSFWAGSYEQYF

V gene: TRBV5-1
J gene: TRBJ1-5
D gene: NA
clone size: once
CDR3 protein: CASSLVGDSNQPQHF

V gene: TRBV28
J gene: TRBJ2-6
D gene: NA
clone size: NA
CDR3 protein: CASSAGGESSGANVLTF

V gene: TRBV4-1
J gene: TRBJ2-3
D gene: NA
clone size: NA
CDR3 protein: CASSQGAVDTDTQYF

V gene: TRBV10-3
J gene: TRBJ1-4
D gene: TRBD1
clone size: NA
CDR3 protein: CAISPGTVATNEKLFF

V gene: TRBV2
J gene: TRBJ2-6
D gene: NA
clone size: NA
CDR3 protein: CASSVINPIQSRANVLTF

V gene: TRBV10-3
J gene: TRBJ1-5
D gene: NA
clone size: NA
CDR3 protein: CAISVEGRGNQPQHF

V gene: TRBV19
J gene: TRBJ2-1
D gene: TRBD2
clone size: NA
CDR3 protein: CASSISGLAGGEQFF

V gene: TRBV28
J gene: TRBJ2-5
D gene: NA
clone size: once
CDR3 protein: CASRQLGETQYF

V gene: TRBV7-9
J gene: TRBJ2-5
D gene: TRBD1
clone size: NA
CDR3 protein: CASSPERQGGKETQYF

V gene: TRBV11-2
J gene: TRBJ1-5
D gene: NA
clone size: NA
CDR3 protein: CASSLSGEWPQHF

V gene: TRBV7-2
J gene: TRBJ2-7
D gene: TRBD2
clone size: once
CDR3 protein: CASSPTLLAGIPYEQYF

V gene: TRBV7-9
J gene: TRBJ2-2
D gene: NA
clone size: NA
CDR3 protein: CASSSQGGGTGELFF

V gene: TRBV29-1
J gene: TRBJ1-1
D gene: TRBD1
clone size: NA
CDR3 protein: CSGEGAPDTEAFF

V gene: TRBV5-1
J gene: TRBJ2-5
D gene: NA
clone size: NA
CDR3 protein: CASSLGVGETQYF

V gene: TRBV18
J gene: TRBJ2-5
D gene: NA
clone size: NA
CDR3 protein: CASSPPIEETQYF

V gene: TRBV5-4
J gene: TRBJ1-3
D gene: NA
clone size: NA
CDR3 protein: CASSLGGPSSGNTIYF

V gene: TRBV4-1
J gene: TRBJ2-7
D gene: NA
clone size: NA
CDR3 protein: CASSQDANHPAYEQYF

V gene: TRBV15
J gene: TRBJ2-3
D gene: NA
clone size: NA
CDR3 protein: CATSRDLIPSTDTQYF

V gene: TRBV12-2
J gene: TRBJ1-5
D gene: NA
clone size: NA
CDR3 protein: CASRLAVAGCGNQPQHF